Listed below are T cell receptor beta chains from one sample, sequenced in a study of blood T cells in healthy people across ages. One entry per CDR3 protein, called by TCRdb with MiXCR from the 5' RACE reads. The table has 500,000 to 600,000 distinct CDR3 sequences, 27% seen once. Sequencing was performed on blood. The receptor set was obtained from a woman aged 70-85 years in good health. Both conserved end residues are part of each CDR3. D genes are given only for firm matches. Expanded clones are given a class, and other clones once, few, many or no size at all.

J	V	size	D	CDR3	DNA
TRBJ1-1	TRBV7-9	NA	NA	CASSLAGAKDTEAFF	TGTGCCAGCAGCTTAGCAGGGGCCAAGGACACTGAAGCTTTCTTT
TRBJ2-5	TRBV27	once	TRBD2	CASSPGTSGPRETQYF	TGTGCCAGCAGTCCAGGGACTAGCGGGCCACGAGAGACCCAGTACTTC
TRBJ2-5	TRBV28	NA	NA	CASSRALKETQYF	TGTGCCAGCAGCCGCGCATTAAAAGAGACCCAGTACTTC
TRBJ1-6	TRBV4-3	few	TRBD1	CASSHRDRGDSPLHF	TGCGCCAGCAGCCACCGGGACAGGGGCGATTCACCCCTCCACTTT
TRBJ1-1	TRBV5-1	NA	NA	CASSPLQGITEALF	TGCGCCAGCAGCCCTTTACAGGGAATCACTGAAGCTCTCTTT
TRBJ2-6	TRBV30	NA	NA	CAWGRSSGANVLTF	TGTGCCTGGGGACGTAGCTCTGGGGCCAACGTCCTGACTTTC
TRBJ2-3	TRBV29-1	NA	NA	CSAQRGGEDTQYF	TGCAGCGCCCAGAGAGGGGGGGAAGATACGCAGTATTTT
TRBJ2-5	TRBV11-2	once	NA	CASSLSDSPVGTQYF	TGTGCCAGCAGCTTAAGCGACAGCCCGGTGGGGACCCAGTACTTC
TRBJ2-1	TRBV20-1	NA	NA	CSALPSGRNNEQFF	TGCAGTGCTCTCCCTAGTGGTAGGAACAATGAGCAGTTCTTC
TRBJ2-1	TRBV24-1	NA	NA	CATSEPGPTNEQFF	TGTGCCACCAGTGAACCTGGACCCACTAATGAGCAGTTCTTC
TRBJ1-3	TRBV7-2	NA	NA	CASSVGQPRSGNTIYF	TGTGCCAGCAGCGTGGGACAACCACGCTCTGGAAACACCATATATTTT